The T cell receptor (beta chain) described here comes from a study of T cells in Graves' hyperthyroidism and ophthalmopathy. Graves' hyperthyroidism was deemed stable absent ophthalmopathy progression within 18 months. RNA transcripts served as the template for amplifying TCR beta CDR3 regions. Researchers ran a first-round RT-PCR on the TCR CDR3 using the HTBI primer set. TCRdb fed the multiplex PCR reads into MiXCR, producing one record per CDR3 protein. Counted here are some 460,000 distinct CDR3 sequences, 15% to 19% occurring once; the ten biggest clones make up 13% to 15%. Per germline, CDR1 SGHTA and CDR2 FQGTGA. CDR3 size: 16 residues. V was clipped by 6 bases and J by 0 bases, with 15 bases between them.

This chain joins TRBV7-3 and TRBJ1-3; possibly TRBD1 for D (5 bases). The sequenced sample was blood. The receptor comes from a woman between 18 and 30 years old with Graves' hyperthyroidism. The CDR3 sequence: CASRIPGPSSGNTIYF. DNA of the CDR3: TGTGCCAGCAGGATTCCGGGACCCAGCTCTGGAAACACCATATATTTT.